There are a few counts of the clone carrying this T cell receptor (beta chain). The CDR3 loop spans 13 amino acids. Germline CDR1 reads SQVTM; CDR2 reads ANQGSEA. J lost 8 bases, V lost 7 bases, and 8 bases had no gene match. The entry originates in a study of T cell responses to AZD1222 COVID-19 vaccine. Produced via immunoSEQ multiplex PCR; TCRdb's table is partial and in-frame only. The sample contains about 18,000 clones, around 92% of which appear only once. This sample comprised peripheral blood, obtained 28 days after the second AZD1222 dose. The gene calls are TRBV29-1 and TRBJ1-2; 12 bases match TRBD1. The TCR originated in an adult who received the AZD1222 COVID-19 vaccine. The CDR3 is CSARGQGAGGYTF. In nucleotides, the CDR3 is TGCAGCGCACGGGGACAGGGGGCAGGAGGCTACACCTTC.